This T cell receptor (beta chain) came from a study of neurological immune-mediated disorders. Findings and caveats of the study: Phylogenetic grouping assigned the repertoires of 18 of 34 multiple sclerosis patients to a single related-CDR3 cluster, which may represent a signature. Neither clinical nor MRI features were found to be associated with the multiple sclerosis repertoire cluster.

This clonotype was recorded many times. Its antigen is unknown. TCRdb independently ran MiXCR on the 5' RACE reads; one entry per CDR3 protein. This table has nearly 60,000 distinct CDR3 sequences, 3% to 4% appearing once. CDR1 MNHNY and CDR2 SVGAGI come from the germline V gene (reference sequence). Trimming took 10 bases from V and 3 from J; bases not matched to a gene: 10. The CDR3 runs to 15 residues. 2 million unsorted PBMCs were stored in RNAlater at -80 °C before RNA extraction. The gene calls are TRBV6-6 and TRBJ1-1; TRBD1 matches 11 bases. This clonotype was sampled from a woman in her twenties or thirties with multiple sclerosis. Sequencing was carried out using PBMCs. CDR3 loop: CATAPEGQGDTEAFF. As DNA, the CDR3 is TGTGCCACCGCCCCTGAGGGACAGGGGGACACTGAAGCTTTCTTT.